A single sample is the source of the 17 T cell receptor beta chains below, sequenced in a study of cytomegalovirus exposure and HLA in healthy donors (dated by TCRdb to 2017 to 2019). The protocol used for the library was the immunoSEQ multiplex PCR assay. The multiplex PCR relied on a mix of 60 forward primers for TCR Vbeta segments and 13 reverse primers for TCR Jbeta segments. Here the immuneACCESS table is served through TCRdb, limited to in-frame sequences with V and J called. Missing clones are a known gap in these copies; in checked studies unresolved V genes cover under half, and the rest lacks a known reason. For this sample, the table gives approximately 110,000 clones. 2.2% of the sample rests with the top ten. Sequencing input: PBMCs. These receptors were taken from a man aged 40-55 years in good health and CMV-seronegative.

The chain couples TRBV15 to TRBJ2-7, with 13 bases lining up with TRBD2. V shed 5 bases, J shed 0 bases, and the junction held 7 bases outside the gene matches. The CDR3 totals 17 residues. CDR1 and CDR2 from the germline V gene are LNHNV and YYDKDF (reference sequence). In DNA form, the CDR3 reads TGTGCCACCAGCGGAGGACTAGCGGGAGAAGGCTCCTACGAGCAGTACTTC. This translates into CATSGGLAGEGSYEQYF.

This chain uses TRBV5-6 with TRBJ1-2, with TRBD1 identical over 7 bases. Germline V lookup: CDR1 SGHDT, CDR2 YYEEEE. J lost 3 bases, V lost 1 base, and 3 bases had no gene match. The CDR3 is made up of 14 amino acids. CDR3 sequence: CASSLLTGHYGYTF. The CDR3 nucleotides are TGTGCCAGCAGCTTGTTGACAGGGCACTATGGCTACACCTTC.

The genes are TRBV10-1 and TRBJ2-1; 9 bases line up with TRBD2. In germline, CDR1 is WNHNN, CDR2 SYGVQD (reference sequence). The CDR3 spans 16 residues. With V trimmed by 6 bases and J by 0 bases, 6 bases remained unmatched. The CDR3 bases are TGCGCCAGCAGACACCTTAGCGGGAGCTCCTACAATGAGCAGTTCTTC. Protein sequence: CASRHLSGSSYNEQFF.

A remark on this clone: One end of the junction fails to match germline, which may point to a read error. CDR3 DNA sequence: TGTGCTAGCAGCATAATATCTAGTGCCGGGGTCACCGGGGAGCTGTTTTTT. This sequence encodes CASSIISSAGVTGELFF. The rearrangement links TRBV7-7 to TRBJ2-2; weak D call: TRBD2 (5 bases). This CDR3 region has 17 residues. From germline, CDR1 is SSHAT and CDR2 FNYEAQ (reference sequence).

V and J are TRBV28 and TRBJ1-1; tentative D call: TRBD1 (5 bases). With 7 bases removed from V and 7 bases from J, the gap between germline ends came to 22 bases. The CDR3 is made up of 15 amino acids. Germline loops: CDR1 MDHEN, CDR2 SYDVKM. The CDR3 region is CASTSGGALKGEAFF. CDR3 DNA sequence: TGTGCCAGCACTAGTGGAGGGGCCCTGAAGGGTGAAGCTTTCTTT.

The chain joins TRBV4-2 to TRBJ2-5, with D maybe TRBD1 (5 bases). Trimming removed 0 bases from V and 7 bases from J, with 15 bases in between. This CDR3 has 15 amino acids. Germline V lookup: CDR1 LGHNA, CDR2 YNFKEQ. CDR3 protein: CASSQDRWLGVTQYF. CDR3 DNA sequence: TGTGCCAGCAGCCAAGATCGGTGGCTAGGGGTGACCCAGTACTTC.

The chain carries TRBV19 and TRBJ2-7, with 11 nucleotides matching TRBD2. In germline, CDR1 is LNHDA, CDR2 SQIVND (reference sequence). CDR3 length: 17 amino acids. Trimming removed 1 base from V and 3 bases from J; junction bases left unmatched: 8. CDR3 residues: CASSIAETSGAIYEQYF. The CDR3 nucleotides read TGTGCCAGTAGTATAGCGGAGACTAGCGGGGCTATCTACGAGCAGTACTTC.

V is TRBV7-2 and J is TRBJ2-1; D is perhaps TRBD2 (5 bases). CDR3 length: 16 residues. Trimming took 6 bases from V and 5 from J, leaving 20 bases between them. Germline V gene data show CDR1 as SGHTA and CDR2 as FQGNSA. The CDR3 spells CASSSPPGSSHNEQFF. For the CDR3, the DNA is TGTGCCAGCAGTTCCCCCCCGGGGAGCAGTCACAATGAGCAGTTCTTC.

The chain recombines TRBV30 with TRBJ1-1, with 7 bases aligning to TRBD1. This CDR3 comprises 14 residues. Per germline, CDR1 GTSNPN and CDR2 SVGIG (reference sequence). V trimming: 1 base; J trimming: 9 bases; junction bases outside the gene matches: 11. The CDR3 sequence: CAWSAGTDVIKAFF. The CDR3 DNA follows: TGTGCCTGGAGTGCCGGGACAGACGTTATTAAAGCTTTCTTT. The full variable domain, in which reference TRBV30 and TRBJ1-1 provide the parts outside the CDR3, is SQTIHQWPATLVQPVGSPLSLECTVEGTSNPNLYWYRQAAGRGLQLLFYSVGIGQISSEVPQNLSASRPQDRQFILSSKKLLLSDSGFYLCAWSAGTDVIKAFFGQGTRLTVV.

The chain couples TRBV7-9 to TRBJ2-7, with D possibly TRBD2 on 5 matching bases. V shed 0 bases and J shed 2 bases, with 8 bases lying between them. Germline CDR1 and CDR2: SEHNR and FQNEAQ (reference sequence). This CDR3 contains 14 residues. The CDR3 bases are TGTGCCAGCAGCTTAGCGGGAGTCACCTACGAGCAGTACTTC. Protein product: CASSLAGVTYEQYF.

The chain employs TRBV28 and TRBJ2-1; 7 nucleotides align to TRBD2. The V segment lost 2 bases and the J segment 4 bases; nucleotides outside the gene matches: 2. The CDR3 runs 14 residues. Germline values: CDR1 MDHEN, CDR2 SYDVKM. The CDR3 protein is CASSLVGGYNEQFF. CDR3 coding DNA: TGTGCCAGCAGTTTAGTGGGAGGGTACAATGAGCAGTTCTTC.

The chain joins TRBV5-1 to TRBJ2-1; D is unresolved. The CDR3 is made up of 13 amino acids. Germline assignment: CDR1 SGHRS and CDR2 YFSETQ. Trimming left V 0 bases short and J 8 bases short, with 9 bases between. The CDR3 here is CASSLVVHDEQFF. As DNA, the CDR3 is TGCGCCAGCAGCTTGGTAGTTCATGATGAGCAGTTCTTC.

This chain connects TRBV5-1 to TRBJ2-7, with 7 nucleotides matching TRBD2. Germline CDR1 is SGHRS and CDR2 is YFSETQ. The CDR3 covers 14 residues. Unmatched junction bases numbered 4, after V lost 2 bases and J lost 2 bases. In nucleotides, the CDR3 is TGCGCCAGCAGCTTCCGTGGGAGGGCCTACGAGCAGTACTTC. The encoded protein is CASSFRGRAYEQYF.

The chain is built from TRBV30 and TRBJ1-6; D might be TRBD1 (6 bases). The CDR3 is made up of 17 amino acids. Deletions cut 4 bases from V and 3 bases from J, with 19 bases between. Germline V lookup: CDR1 GTSNPN, CDR2 SVGIG (reference sequence). CDR3 in amino acids: CAWNRDFGQNYNSPLHF. The CDR3 DNA follows: TGTGCCTGGAATAGGGATTTTGGACAGAACTATAATTCACCCCTCCACTTT.

This chain links TRBV29-1 with TRBJ2-5; D is perhaps TRBD1 (6 bases). The J call may be wrong; the DNA end is better matched by TRBJ2-7. Germline V gives CDR1 SQVTM, CDR2 ANQGSEA. This CDR3 comprises 13 residues. DNA of the CDR3: TGCAGCGTTGATTCTGACAGGACCTACGAGCAGTACTTC. Amino acids: CSVDSDRTYEQYF.

The chain couples TRBV6-1 to TRBJ2-5, with D possibly matching TRBD2 (6 bases). The DNA end lines up better with TRBJ2-7; the J call may be wrong. This CDR3 comprises 14 residues. Germline V gives CDR1 MNHNS, CDR2 SASEGT. CDR3 amino acids: CASSESTRSYEQYF. The CDR3 nucleotides read TGTGCCAGCAGTGAATCGACTAGATCCTACGAGCAGTACTTC.

The J gene is TRBJ2-7, the V gene TRBV6-1, with D perhaps matching TRBD2 (5 bases). Trimming took 1 base from V and 1 from J, leaving 8 bases between them. The CDR3 extends over 14 amino acids. Germline values: CDR1 MNHNS, CDR2 SASEGT. CDR3 protein: CASSEGSGSYEQYF. Written as DNA, the CDR3 is TGTGCCAGCAGTGAAGGAAGCGGTTCCTACGAGCAGTACTTC.